Included here is one T cell receptor beta chain sequence, with context. Its recognized antigen is unknown. Base qualities are missing; no much larger clone stands one base away. Single viable CD3+CD4+CD8-CD45RO+ cells were sorted as memory CD4+ T cells on a FACSAria II. CMV serostatus was determined with a Roche Elecsys assay detecting serum IgG against CMV pp150, pp28, p38 and p52. After the samples were thawed, total CD4+ T cells were enriched through positive selection using CD4 magnetic microbeads. Samples originated from another study that specifically interrogated the CD4+ T cell memory repertoire. Following standard operating procedures, peripheral blood mononuclear cells were isolated and cryopreserved, while serum was kept at -80 degrees C. Staining used CD3-PerCP (BW264/56), CD4-APC (RPA-T4), CD45RO-PE (UCHT1) and CD8-Pacific Orange (3B5) antibodies, with Sytox blue excluding non-viable cells.

The data derive from a study of memory CD4+ T cells and cytomegalovirus serostatus (dated by TCRdb to the late 2010s). Concerning the study at large: A total of roughly 33 healthy Belgian adults, of whom 9 were CMV seropositive and about 25 were CMV seronegative, were included in the cohort. To replicate a published TCR-based CMV serostatus classifier, the study sequenced CD4+ memory TCRbeta repertoires from a Belgian cohort whose cytomegalovirus serostatus was known. Paper-wide results and their limitations: On the Belgian cohort, the classifier based on the original framework reached a median bootstrapped AUC of approximately 0.95, with a 95% CI of 0.76-1.00. Of about 180 previously reported CMV-associated TCRbeta sequences, 67 appeared in the CD4+ memory repertoires, each in one to five individuals. The results were read as suggesting that the CMV-associated TCR signature is, for the most part, present in the CD4+ memory repertoire. CMV serostatus prediction reached a median bootstrapped AUC of roughly 0.96 with the original framework and 0.75 to 0.92 with a US-trained random forest. Only CD4+CD45RO+ memory cells were sequenced, unlike the original study, which covered naive and memory CD4+ and CD8+ populations.

The Quick-DNA Microprep Kit was used to extract genomic DNA from the sorted cells. Amplification of TCRbeta DNA was done with the immunoSEQ hsTCRbeta kit, following the protocol from the manufacturer. An Illumina MiSeq instrument was used to sequence the TCRbeta libraries. For the original study's pipeline: Once out-of-frame sequences had been removed, a few million distinct TCRbeta sequences were left, which works out to an average of approximately 63,000 per individual. Each individual was scored according to the count of about 150 previously reported CMV-associated TCRbeta sequences and the total productive distinct TCRbeta count. A beta-binomial model was reimplemented in Python, and scikit-learn random forests with default parameters were trained on data from the US cohort. Classifier performance on the Belgian cohort was summarized as median AUC with percentile confidence intervals calculated over 10,000 bootstrap iterations. TCRdb obtained this table from immuneACCESS and retained in-frame rearrangements with V and J assigned. These tables miss some clones; where compared with another copy, unresolved V genes account for less than half of the shortfall, and the remainder is unexplained. The V and J calls and clone size come from that table; D and trimming were worked out from the DNA. The sample table holds 35,000 to 50,000 clones, of which more than 60% were seen once. The ten largest clones capture around 0.6% of the sample.

The receptor's source is an adult in good health and CMV-seronegative. The source material was memory CD4+ T cells from blood.

The DNA reads TGTGCCAGCAGCTTGCCATCAGATACGCAGTATTTT. It translates as CASSLPSDTQYF. In this chain, TRBV7-2 is recombined with TRBJ2-3, with an unclear D gene assignment. V and J are truncated by 3 bases and 4 bases respectively, leaving an intervening sequence of 5 bases. Per the germline V gene, SGHTA is the CDR1 and FQGNSA is the CDR2. The CDR3 covers 12 residues, taking in both the cysteine and the phenylalanine. The entry retains the CDR3 DNA only, 36 bases that are in frame from base 1.